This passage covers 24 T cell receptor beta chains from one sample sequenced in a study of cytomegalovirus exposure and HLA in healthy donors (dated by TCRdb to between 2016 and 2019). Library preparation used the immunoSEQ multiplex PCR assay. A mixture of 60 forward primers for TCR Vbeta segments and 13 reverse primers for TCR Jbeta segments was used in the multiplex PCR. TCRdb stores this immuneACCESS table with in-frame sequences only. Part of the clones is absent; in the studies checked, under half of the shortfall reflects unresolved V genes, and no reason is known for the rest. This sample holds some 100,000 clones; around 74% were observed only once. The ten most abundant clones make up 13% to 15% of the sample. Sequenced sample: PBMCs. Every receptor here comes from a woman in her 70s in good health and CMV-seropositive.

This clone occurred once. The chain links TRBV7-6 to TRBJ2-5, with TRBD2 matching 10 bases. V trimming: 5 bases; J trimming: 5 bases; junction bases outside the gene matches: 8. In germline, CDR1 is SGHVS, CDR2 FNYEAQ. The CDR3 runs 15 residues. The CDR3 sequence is CASSVSSGSWETQYF. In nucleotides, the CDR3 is TGTGCCAGCAGCGTATCTAGCGGGAGTTGGGAGACCCAGTACTTC. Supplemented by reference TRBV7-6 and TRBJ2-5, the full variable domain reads GAGVSQSPRYKVTKRGQDVALRCDPISGHVSLYWYRQALGQGPEFLTYFNYEAQQDKSGLPNDRFSAERPEGSISTLTIQRTEQRDSAMYRCASSVSSGSWETQYFGPGTRLLVL.

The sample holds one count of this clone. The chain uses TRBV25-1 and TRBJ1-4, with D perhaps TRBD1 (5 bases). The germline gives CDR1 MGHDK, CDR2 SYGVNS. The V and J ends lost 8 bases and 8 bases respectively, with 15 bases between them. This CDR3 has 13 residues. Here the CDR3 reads CASGGGLGEKLFF. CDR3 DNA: TGTGCCAGCGGGGGGGGGTTAGGCGAAAAACTGTTTTTT.

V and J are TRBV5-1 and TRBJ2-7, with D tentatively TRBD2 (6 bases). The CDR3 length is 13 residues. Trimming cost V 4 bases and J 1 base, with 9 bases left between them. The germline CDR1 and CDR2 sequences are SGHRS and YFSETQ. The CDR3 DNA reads TGCGCCAGCAGCATCGGGACTTCCTACGAGCAGTACTTC. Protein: CASSIGTSYEQYF.

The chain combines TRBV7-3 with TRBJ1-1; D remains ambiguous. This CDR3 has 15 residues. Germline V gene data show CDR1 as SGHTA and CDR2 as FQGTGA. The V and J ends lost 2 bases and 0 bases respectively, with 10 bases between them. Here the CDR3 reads CASSLYAQMNTEAFF. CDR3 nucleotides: TGTGCCAGCAGCTTATATGCACAGATGAACACTGAAGCTTTCTTT.

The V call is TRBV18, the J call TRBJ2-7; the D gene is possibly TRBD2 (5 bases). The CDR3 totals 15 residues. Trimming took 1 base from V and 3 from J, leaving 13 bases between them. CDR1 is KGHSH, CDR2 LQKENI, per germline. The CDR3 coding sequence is TGTGCCAGCTCACCACAGGAGAGGGCGTTCTACGAGCAGTACTTC. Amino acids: CASSPQERAFYEQYF.

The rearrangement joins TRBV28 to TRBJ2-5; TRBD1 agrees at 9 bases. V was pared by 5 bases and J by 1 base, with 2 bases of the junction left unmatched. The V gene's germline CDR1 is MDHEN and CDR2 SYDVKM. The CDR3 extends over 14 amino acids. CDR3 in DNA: TGTGCCAGCAGTCTACAGGGGGCCCAAGAGACCCAGTACTTC. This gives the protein CASSLQGAQETQYF.

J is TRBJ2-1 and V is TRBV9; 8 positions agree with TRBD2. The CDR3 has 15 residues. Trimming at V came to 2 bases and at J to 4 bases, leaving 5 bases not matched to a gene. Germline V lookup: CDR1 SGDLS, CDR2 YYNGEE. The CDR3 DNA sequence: TGTGCCAGCAGCGTTGGCGGGGGGACTTACAATGAGCAGTTCTTC. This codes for CASSVGGGTYNEQFF.

CDR3 nucleotide sequence: TGTGCCAGTGGGAGAGGGACAGGGGGCACAGATACGCAGTATTTT. The encoded protein is CASGRGTGGTDTQYF. The rearrangement links TRBV19 to TRBJ2-3; TRBD1 matches at 10 bases. Germline CDR1 reads LNHDA; CDR2 reads SQIVND (reference sequence). V shed 8 bases and J 1 base; nucleotides not matched to a gene: 6. The length of the CDR3 is 15 residues.

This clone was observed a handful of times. CDR3 nucleotides: TGTGCCAGCAGCTTAGATGGCGGGAGGGCAGCAGATACGCAGTATTTT. Translating it yields CASSLDGGRAADTQYF. This rearrangement joins TRBV7-2 to TRBJ2-3, with 9 bases matching TRBD2. Germline loops: CDR1 SGHTA, CDR2 FQGNSA. The ends lost 1 base at V and 4 bases at J; junction bases unmatched: 6. The CDR3 contains 16 residues.

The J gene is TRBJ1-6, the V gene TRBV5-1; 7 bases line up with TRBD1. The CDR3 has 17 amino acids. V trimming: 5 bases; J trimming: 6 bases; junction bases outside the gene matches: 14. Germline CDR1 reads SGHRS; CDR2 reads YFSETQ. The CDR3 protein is CASRDLPGQQINSPLHF. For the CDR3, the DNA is TGCGCCAGCAGGGATCTACCGGGACAGCAAATTAATTCACCCCTCCACTTT.

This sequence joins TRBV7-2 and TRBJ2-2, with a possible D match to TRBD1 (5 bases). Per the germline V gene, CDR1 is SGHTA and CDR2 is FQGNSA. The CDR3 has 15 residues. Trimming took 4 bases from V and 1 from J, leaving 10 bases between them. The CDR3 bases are TGTGCCAGCAGCTCAGCTAGGGGGAACACCGGGGAGCTGTTTTTT. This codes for CASSSARGNTGELFF.

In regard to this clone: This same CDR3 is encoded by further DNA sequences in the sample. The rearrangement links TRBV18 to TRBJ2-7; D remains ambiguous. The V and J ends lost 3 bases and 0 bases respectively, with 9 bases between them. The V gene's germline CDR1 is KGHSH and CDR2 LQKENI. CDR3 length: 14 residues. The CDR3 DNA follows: TGTGCCAGCTCACCCCGCGGAGACTCCTACGAGCAGTACTTC. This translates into CASSPRGDSYEQYF.

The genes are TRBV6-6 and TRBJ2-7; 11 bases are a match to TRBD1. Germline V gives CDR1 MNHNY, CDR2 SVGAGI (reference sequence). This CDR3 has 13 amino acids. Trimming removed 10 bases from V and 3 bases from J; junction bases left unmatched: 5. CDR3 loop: CATGGQGGYEQYF. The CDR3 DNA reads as TGTGCCACCGGGGGACAGGGGGGCTACGAGCAGTACTTC.

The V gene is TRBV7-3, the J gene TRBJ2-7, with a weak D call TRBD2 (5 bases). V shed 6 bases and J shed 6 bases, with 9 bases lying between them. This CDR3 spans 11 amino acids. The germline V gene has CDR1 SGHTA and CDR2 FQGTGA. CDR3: CASRPTSEQYF. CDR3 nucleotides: TGTGCCAGCAGACCAACTAGCGAGCAGTACTTC.

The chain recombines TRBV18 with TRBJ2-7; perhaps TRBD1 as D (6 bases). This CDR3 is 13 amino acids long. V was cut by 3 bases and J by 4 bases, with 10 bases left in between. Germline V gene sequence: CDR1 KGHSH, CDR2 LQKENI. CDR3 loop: CASSPGTSYEQYF. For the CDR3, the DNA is TGTGCCAGCTCACCGGGGACATCATACGAGCAGTACTTC.

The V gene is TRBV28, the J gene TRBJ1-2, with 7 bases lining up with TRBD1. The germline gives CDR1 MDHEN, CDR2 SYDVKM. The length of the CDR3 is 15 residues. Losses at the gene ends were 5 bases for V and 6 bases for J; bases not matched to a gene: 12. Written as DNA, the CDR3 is TGTGCCAGCAGTCAACCCGAGGGGGCGGTGAATGGCTACACCTTC. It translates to CASSQPEGAVNGYTF.

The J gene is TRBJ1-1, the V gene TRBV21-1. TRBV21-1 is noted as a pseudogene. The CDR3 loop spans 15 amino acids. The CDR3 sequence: CASPGIRGGNTEAFF. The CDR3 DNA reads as TGTGCCAGCCCCGGGATTCGGGGAGGGAACACTGAAGCTTTCTTT.

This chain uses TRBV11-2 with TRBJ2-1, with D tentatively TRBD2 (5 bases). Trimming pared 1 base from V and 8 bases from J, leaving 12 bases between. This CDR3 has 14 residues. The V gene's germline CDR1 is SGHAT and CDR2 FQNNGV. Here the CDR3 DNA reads TGTGCCAGCAGCTTAGGCCTAGCTTCCCATGAGCAGTTCTTC. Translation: CASSLGLASHEQFF.

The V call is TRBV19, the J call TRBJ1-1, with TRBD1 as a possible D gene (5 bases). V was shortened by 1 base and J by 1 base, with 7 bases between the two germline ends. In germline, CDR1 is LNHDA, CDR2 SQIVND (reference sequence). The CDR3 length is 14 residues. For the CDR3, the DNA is TGTGCCAGTAGTATAGGCAGGGAGAACACTGAAGCTTTCTTT. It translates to CASSIGRENTEAFF.

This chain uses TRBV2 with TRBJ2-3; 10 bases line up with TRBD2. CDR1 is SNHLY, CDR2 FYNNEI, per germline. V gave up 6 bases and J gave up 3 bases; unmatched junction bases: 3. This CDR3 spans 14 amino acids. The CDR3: CASSPGLATDTQYF. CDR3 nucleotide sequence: TGTGCCAGCAGCCCGGGACTAGCGACAGATACGCAGTATTTT.

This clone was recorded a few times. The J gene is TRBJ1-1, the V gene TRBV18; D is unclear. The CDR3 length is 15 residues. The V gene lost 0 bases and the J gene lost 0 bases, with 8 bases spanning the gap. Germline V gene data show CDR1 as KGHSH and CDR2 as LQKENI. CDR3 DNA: TGTGCCAGCTCACCACCGTCAAAATTGAACACTGAAGCTTTCTTT. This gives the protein CASSPPSKLNTEAFF.

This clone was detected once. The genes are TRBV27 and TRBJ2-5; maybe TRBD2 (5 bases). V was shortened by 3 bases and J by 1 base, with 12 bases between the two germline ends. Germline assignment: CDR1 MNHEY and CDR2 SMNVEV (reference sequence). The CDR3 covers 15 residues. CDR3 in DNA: TGTGCCAGCAGTTTCTCCGGAGCGGTCCAAGAGACCCAGTACTTC. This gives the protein CASSFSGAVQETQYF.

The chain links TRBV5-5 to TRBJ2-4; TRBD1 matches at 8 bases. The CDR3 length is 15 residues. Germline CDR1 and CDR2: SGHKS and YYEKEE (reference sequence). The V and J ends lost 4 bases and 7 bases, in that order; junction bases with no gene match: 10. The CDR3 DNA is TGTGCCAGCAGCCTGGATGGACAGGGTCTTAACATTCAGTACTTC. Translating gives CASSLDGQGLNIQYF.

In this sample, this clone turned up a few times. The CDR3 loop reads CAIRTGVEFQPQHF. For the CDR3, the DNA is TGTGCCATCAGGACAGGGGTTGAATTTCAGCCCCAGCATTTT. V gene TRBV10-3 combines with J gene TRBJ1-5, with 8 bases that match TRBD1. J gave up 6 bases and V 6 bases, and 7 bases lay outside the gene matches. The CDR3 sequence is 14 residues long. Germline CDR1 is ENHRY and CDR2 is SYGVKD.